The 22 T cell receptor beta chains in this list originate from one sample, sequenced in a study of blood T cell repertoires in COVID-19. The table came from immunoSEQ multiplex PCR; TCRdb's copy has only in-frame clones and leaves some out. Altogether around 270,000 clones are present, about 88% being singletons, with the ten largest covering under 4.5%. Sequenced: peripheral blood. These receptors were obtained from a man aged 55 to 70 who had recovered from COVID-19.

V is TRBV7-6 and J is TRBJ1-1; D call uncertain. From germline, CDR1 is SGHVS and CDR2 FNYEAQ. V lost 3 bases and J 11 bases, leaving 19 bases between the germline ends. The CDR3 is 14 amino acids. CDR3 coding DNA: TGTGCCAGCAGCTTGGGCAGTAAGTCGGAGGGCGCTTTCTTT. Its protein product is CASSLGSKSEGAFF.

V and J are TRBV4-1 and TRBJ1-1; 8 bases are shared with TRBD1. The CDR3 runs to 15 residues. With 4 bases clipped from V and 4 bases from J, the junction kept 8 bases outside the gene matches. Germline-derived CDR1 and CDR2 are MGHRA and YSYEKL. The CDR3 nucleotides read TGCGCCAGCAGCCCCATCCAGGGGGCTAGCACTGAAGCTTTCTTT. It specifies CASSPIQGASTEAFF.

This chain connects TRBV10-1 to TRBJ2-3; 7 bases agree with TRBD1. V was clipped by 0 bases and J by 6 bases; unmatched bases: 6. This CDR3 has 15 residues. From germline, CDR1 is WNHNN and CDR2 SYGVQD (reference sequence). The CDR3: CASSESGTDPDTQYF. In nucleotides, the CDR3 is TGCGCCAGCAGTGAGTCGGGGACAGATCCCGATACGCAGTATTTT.

The gene calls are TRBV28 and TRBJ1-5; D ambiguous. This CDR3 is built from 12 residues. Germline V lookup: CDR1 MDHEN, CDR2 SYDVKM. V lost 5 bases and J lost 6, with 8 bases in between. In DNA form, the CDR3 reads TGTGCCAGCAGTATATCCTCTCAGCCCCAGCATTTT. This gives the protein CASSISSQPQHF.

The chain combines TRBV7-2 with TRBJ2-1, with D possibly TRBD2 on 6 matching bases. Germline loops: CDR1 SGHTA, CDR2 FQGNSA. Trimming stripped 1 base from V and 7 bases from J, with 11 bases between. CDR3 size: 14 residues. For the CDR3, the DNA is TGTGCCAGCAGCTTAGTGCGGGGTGGGAATGAGCAGTTCTTC. It yields the protein CASSLVRGGNEQFF.

The chain carries TRBV6-2 or TRBV6-3 and TRBJ2-7, with 9 bases lining up with TRBD2. V lost 5 bases to trimming and J lost 0 bases; unmatched junction nucleotides: 5. Looked up from germline, CDR1 is MNHEY and CDR2 is SVGEGT. The CDR3 has 15 amino acids. CDR3 sequence (DNA): TGTGCCAGCAGTGTAGCGGGGGCCTTCTCCTACGAGCAGTACTTC. Protein: CASSVAGAFSYEQYF.

This chain joins TRBV2 and TRBJ1-1; TRBD1 matches 7 bases. CDR1 is SNHLY, CDR2 FYNNEI, per germline. The V and J ends lost 5 bases and 3 bases, in that order; junction bases with no gene match: 9. The CDR3 is made up of 15 amino acids. The CDR3 loop reads CASSLIGDSDTEAFF. The CDR3 nucleotides are TGTGCCAGCAGTCTCATTGGGGACAGCGACACTGAAGCTTTCTTT.

The rearrangement joins TRBV30 to TRBJ1-5; 8 nucleotides agree with TRBD1. Germline V gene sequence: CDR1 GTSNPN, CDR2 SVGIG (reference sequence). V dropped 2 bases and J dropped 0; count of bases not matched to a gene: 9. CDR3 length: 17 amino acids. The CDR3 here is CAWSPPGRGLSNQPQHF. The DNA of the CDR3 is TGTGCCTGGAGTCCACCCGGCAGGGGGCTTAGCAATCAGCCCCAGCATTTT.

This clone was found a few times. The V gene is TRBV19, the J gene TRBJ1-5, with D perhaps TRBD1 (5 bases). With 3 bases removed from V and 2 bases from J, the gap between germline ends came to 14 bases. This CDR3 has 16 residues. Germline V CDR1 and CDR2: LNHDA, SQIVND (reference sequence). CDR3 region: CASSMGGVLGNQPQHF. The CDR3 DNA is TGTGCCAGTAGTATGGGGGGGGTCTTGGGCAATCAGCCCCAGCATTTT.

CDR3 in DNA: TGTGCCACCAGTGATTCCGGTACAGCTTACGAGCAGTACTTC. It encodes CATSDSGTAYEQYF. The V and J genes are TRBV24-1 and TRBJ2-7; D gene unclear. Germline V CDR1 and CDR2: KGHDR, SFDVKD. The CDR3 consists of 14 residues. V was trimmed by 2 bases and J by 4 bases, leaving 11 bases between them.

This chain links TRBV9 with TRBJ2-3; D not resolved. This CDR3 has 15 residues. The germline V gene encodes CDR1 SGDLS and CDR2 YYNGEE. V was shortened by 2 bases and J by 0 bases, with 10 bases between the two germline ends. CDR3 nucleotides: TGTGCCAGCAGCGTGCTGGTCGGTAGCACAGATACGCAGTATTTT. This translates into CASSVLVGSTDTQYF.

This CDR3 is CASSTRVGGDNSPLHF. DNA for the CDR3: TGTGCCAGCAGCACTCGGGTCGGAGGGGACAATTCACCCCTCCACTTT. This chain links TRBV7-6 with TRBJ1-6, with D tentatively TRBD1 (5 bases). Germline CDR1 is SGHVS and CDR2 is FNYEAQ. V lost 5 bases, J lost 7 bases, and 18 bases lay in between. There are 16 residues in the CDR3.

V is TRBV5-1 and J is TRBJ2-5; the match to TRBD2 covers 11 bases. Germline V gives CDR1 SGHRS, CDR2 YFSETQ. Losses at the gene ends were 2 bases for V and 2 bases for J; bases not matched to a gene: 14. There are 19 residues in the CDR3. The CDR3 sequence is CASSFSTFSGGARQETQYF. The CDR3 DNA is TGCGCCAGCAGCTTCTCCACCTTTAGCGGGGGGGCTAGGCAAGAGACCCAGTACTTC.

The chain combines TRBV28 with TRBJ2-5, with 8 bases aligning to TRBD1. The CDR3 runs to 14 residues. In germline, CDR1 is MDHEN, CDR2 SYDVKM. The V segment lost 9 bases and the J segment 5 bases; nucleotides outside the gene matches: 11. Here the CDR3 DNA reads TGTGCCAGTACCCCGGGACAGGTGGGGGAGACCCAGTACTTC. Its translation is CASTPGQVGETQYF. The full variable domain, in which reference TRBV28 and TRBJ2-5 provide the parts outside the CDR3, is DVKVTQSSRYLVKRTGEKVFLECVQDMDHENMFWYRQDPGLGLRLIYFSYDVKMKEKGDIPEGYSVSREKKERFSLILESASTNQTSMYLCASTPGQVGETQYFGPGTRLLVL.

V is TRBV9 and J is TRBJ1-1; D may be TRBD1 (5 bases). Deletions cut 4 bases from V and 7 bases from J, with 23 bases between. Germline CDR1 reads SGDLS; CDR2 reads YYNGEE. The CDR3 contains 16 residues. This CDR3 is CASSSQFPGLEDEAFF. The CDR3 DNA follows: TGTGCCAGCAGCTCCCAATTCCCGGGACTGGAGGATGAAGCTTTCTTT.

The V call is TRBV4-2, the J call TRBJ1-1; 10 bases align to TRBD1. The junction had 1 base not matched to a gene; V was cut back by 3 bases and J by 0 bases. The CDR3 totals 15 residues. The germline gives CDR1 LGHNA, CDR2 YNFKEQ. In DNA, the CDR3 is TGTGCCAGCAGCCAGGGACAGGGGATGAACACTGAAGCTTTCTTT. Translated: CASSQGQGMNTEAFF.

V gene TRBV9 combines with J gene TRBJ2-1; D gene ambiguous. V lost 0 bases to trimming and J lost 7 bases, with 5 bases between them. This CDR3 spans 12 amino acids. CDR1 is SGDLS, CDR2 YYNGEE, per germline. CDR3 DNA: TGTGCCAGCAGCGTAGCCGGGAATGAGCAGTTCTTC. Amino acid sequence: CASSVAGNEQFF.

The chain recombines TRBV5-3 with TRBJ1-6, with 8 bases aligning to TRBD1. TRBV5-3 is classed as an ORF, of uncertain function. Germline trimming cut 3 bases from V and 3 bases from J; bases unmatched to any gene: 11. The CDR3 contains 18 residues. CDR3 bases: TGTGCCAGAAGCTCCGGACAGGGCCGAAAGGTCTATAATTCACCCCTCCACTTT. Protein sequence: CARSSGQGRKVYNSPLHF.

The chain links TRBV10-3 to TRBJ1-1; the match to TRBD1 covers 7 bases. Germline lookup yields CDR1 ENHRY and CDR2 SYGVKD. V lost 0 bases and J lost 10; bases outside the gene matches: 5. CDR3 length equals 13 residues. CDR3 loop: CAISESIPGGAFF. The DNA of the CDR3 is TGTGCCATCAGTGAGTCGATTCCAGGGGGAGCTTTCTTT.

This chain links TRBV7-2 with TRBJ2-3; D perhaps matches TRBD1 (5 bases). This CDR3 is 15 amino acids long. V was shortened by 5 bases and J by 0 bases, with 12 bases between the two germline ends. CDR1 SGHTA and CDR2 FQGNSA come from the germline V gene. The CDR3 DNA follows: TGTGCCAGCAGCCCCAGACAGACTAGCACAGATACGCAGTATTTT. Translated, it gives CASSPRQTSTDTQYF.

V and J are TRBV6-5 and TRBJ2-3; maybe TRBD2 (6 bases). The CDR3 is 13 residues long. Looked up from germline, CDR1 is MNHEY and CDR2 is SVGAGI. V lost 7 bases and J lost 5, with 13 bases in between. As DNA, the CDR3 is TGTGCCAGCACCGAAAGGCGGGGAGATACGCAGTATTTT. Its translation: CASTERRGDTQYF.

The rearrangement uses TRBV5-4 and TRBJ1-2, with 9 bases fitting TRBD1. The germline gives CDR1 SGHNT, CDR2 YYREEE (reference sequence). J lost 4 bases, V lost 4 bases, and 11 bases had no gene match. There are 16 residues in the CDR3. The CDR3 protein is CASSLDRGMYTYGYTF. The DNA for the CDR3 is TGTGCCAGCAGCCTGGACAGGGGTATGTACACCTATGGCTACACCTTC.